This T cell receptor (beta chain) was sequenced during a study of cytomegalovirus exposure and HLA in healthy donors. V shed 3 bases and J 3 bases; nucleotides not matched to a gene: 6. The V gene's germline CDR1 is SGDLS and CDR2 YYNGEE. There are 15 residues in the CDR3. With 60 Vbeta and 13 Jbeta primers, the PCR was carried out. The repertoire was sequenced with immunoSEQ multiplex PCR; TCRdb's copy has only in-frame clones and lacks some. The table has under 200,000 clones, around 78% seen once. Sample: PBMCs. The chain uses TRBV9 and TRBJ1-1, with 9 positions matching TRBD1. The TCR sequence derives from a female donor in good health and CMV-seronegative. CDR3 nucleotide sequence: TGTGCCAGCAGCGGACCGGGACAGGGATACACTGAAGCTTTCTTT. Translation gives CASSGPGQGYTEAFF.